These 9 T cell receptor beta chains originate from one sample sequenced in a study of T cells in Graves' hyperthyroidism and ophthalmopathy. The CDR3 regions of TCR beta were amplified from RNA transcripts. A set of HTBI primers served as the primers for a first-round RT-PCR of the TCR CDR3. Via MiXCR, TCRdb re-called the multiplex PCR reads, giving one row per CDR3 protein. The table lists 160,000 or so distinct CDR3 sequences, about a tenth of them singletons. The sample comprised blood. These receptors came from a woman between 18 and 29 years old with Graves' hyperthyroidism that later progressed to Graves' ophthalmopathy.

The sample holds many counts of this clonotype. The genes are TRBV19 and TRBJ2-1; D might be TRBD2 (5 bases). This CDR3 has 13 residues. Trimming shortened V by 3 bases and J by 5 bases, and 8 bases separated the two germline ends. CDR1 and CDR2 (germline): LNHDA, SQIVND (reference sequence). This CDR3 reads CASSIGIHNEQFF. The CDR3 DNA is TGTGCCAGTAGTATCGGGATCCACAATGAGCAGTTCTTC.

This clonotype turned up a few times. This chain uses TRBV14 with TRBJ2-3, with D tentatively TRBD1 or TRBD2 (6 bases each). V lost 5 bases and J lost 0, with 15 bases in between. The CDR3 length is 16 residues. Germline values: CDR1 SGHDN, CDR2 FVKESK. The CDR3 here is CASSDYRGASTDTQYF. As DNA, the CDR3 is TGTGCCAGCAGCGACTATAGGGGGGCGAGCACAGATACGCAGTATTTT.

The rearrangement links TRBV4-1 to TRBJ2-7; D is possibly TRBD2 (7 bases). Germline V CDR1 and CDR2: MGHRA, YSYEKL. Trimming removed 2 bases at V and 0 bases at J, with 11 bases between. CDR3 length: 15 amino acids. The chain's CDR3 is CASSQRGANSYEQYF. The CDR3 nucleotides are TGCGCCAGCAGCCAACGGGGGGCGAACTCCTACGAGCAGTACTTC.

This clonotype has a count of ten or more. The chain has TRBV6-1 and TRBJ1-4; TRBD1 might be the D (5 bases). The CDR3 is 17 residues long. In germline, CDR1 is MNHNS, CDR2 SASEGT. Trimming shortened V by 2 bases and J by 0 bases, and 13 bases separated the two germline ends. CDR3 region: CASSEYGWGATNEKLFF. The CDR3, as DNA: TGTGCCAGCAGTGAATACGGTTGGGGGGCAACTAATGAAAAACTGTTTTTT.

This clonotype was observed a few times. CDR3 DNA: TGTGCCAGCTCACCCCTGGACGGTAGCTCTGGGGCCAACGTCCTGACTTTC. This codes for CASSPLDGSSGANVLTF. The rearrangement uses TRBV18 and TRBJ2-6; the D is unclear. In germline, CDR1 is KGHSH, CDR2 LQKENI. The CDR3 consists of 17 residues. V lost 3 bases and J 0 bases, leaving 12 bases between the germline ends. Using reference TRBV18 and TRBJ2-6 for the parts outside the CDR3, the full variable domain is NAGVMQNPRHLVRRRGQEARLRCSPMKGHSHVYWYRQLPEEGLKFMVYLQKENIIDESGMPKERFSAEFPKEGPSILRIQQVVRGDSAAYFCASSPLDGSSGANVLTFGAGSRLTVL.

This clonotype was seen ten or more times. This rearrangement joins TRBV27 to TRBJ1-1; 8 bases line up with TRBD1. CDR3 size: 14 residues. CDR1 is MNHEY and CDR2 is SMNVEV in the germline V gene (reference sequence). J lost 4 bases, V lost 7 bases, and 8 bases had no gene match. For the CDR3, the DNA is TGTGCCAGCAATAGCAGGGGGCTCGGCACTGAAGCTTTCTTT. Its translation: CASNSRGLGTEAFF.

There are many counts of this clonotype. The V gene is TRBV29-1, the J gene TRBJ1-6, with a tentative D call TRBD1 (5 bases). The CDR3 spans 13 residues. Germline CDR1 is SQVTM and CDR2 is ANQGSEA. Trimming pared 4 bases from V and 5 bases from J, leaving 9 bases between. CDR3 residues: CSVGGTDNSPLHF. CDR3 DNA sequence: TGCAGCGTTGGGGGGACTGATAATTCACCCCTCCACTTT.

In this sample, this clonotype turned up many times. The chain is built from TRBV19 and TRBJ1-2, with D possibly being TRBD1 (6 bases). Germline CDR1 and CDR2: LNHDA and SQIVND (reference sequence). Trimming took 7 bases from V and 1 from J, leaving 13 bases between them. The CDR3 runs to 14 residues. CDR3: CASKQDSNNYGYTF. The CDR3 nucleotides are TGTGCCAGTAAACAGGACAGCAATAACTATGGCTACACCTTC. The full variable domain, with the rest looked up from reference TRBV19 and TRBJ1-2, is DGGITQSPKYLFRKEGQNVTLSCEQNLNHDAMYWYRQDPGQGLRLIYYSQIVNDFQKGDIAEGYSVSREKKESFPLTVTSAQKNPTAFYLCASKQDSNNYGYTFGSGTRLTVV.

This clonotype has a handful of counts. This may stem from a read error, because a much larger clone lies one nucleotide away. This chain uses TRBV20-1 with TRBJ2-1; D is possibly TRBD1 or TRBD2 (5 bases each). The germline gives CDR1 DFQATT, CDR2 SNEGSKA (reference sequence). The CDR3 extends over 14 amino acids. CDR3 in DNA: TGCAGTGCGGGCGGGCAGGGCGGTTGGAATGAGCAGTCCTTC. It codes for CSAGGQGGWNEQSF.